The T cell receptor beta chain under discussion was sequenced for a study of T-cell reconstitution after alpha-beta-depleted transplantation in children. Preparation of the TCRbeta library used unique molecular identifiers. One entry per CDR3 protein, called by TCRdb with MiXCR from the PCR reads. Of 200,000 to 250,000 distinct CDR3 sequences listed, 7.5% to 9.5% were seen once; the top ten hold approximately 6.3%. The study, taken as a whole, reports: Several hundred expanded graft clones reportedly supplied alpha-beta T cells about two months after transplant.

This clonotype was counted many times. What it recognizes is unknown. This CDR3 is 17 amino acids long. CDR1 is MNHEY and CDR2 is SVGAGI in the germline V gene. The V gene end was trimmed by 2 bases and the J gene end by 1 base; junction bases not matched to a gene: 2. The TCR sequence derives from a male patient between 5 and 17 years old who had a stem cell transplant for acute lymphoblastic leukemia, so the T cells may come from the graft donor. The chain has TRBV6-5 and TRBJ2-6; 10 bases fit TRBD1. The material was PBMCs, mostly from graft donor cells, obtained 180 days after TCRalphabeta/CD19-depleted stem cell transplant. DNA of the CDR3: TGTGCCAGCAGTTACGGGACAGGGGTGTCTGGGGCCAACGTCCTGACTTTC. Protein product: CASSYGTGVSGANVLTF.